Below, 17 T cell receptor beta chains from the same sample are listed, as sequenced in a study of beta chain features in type 1 diabetes. Broader study findings: When Type 1 diabetes patients were examined, their TCRB CDR3s proved moderately but significantly shorter in all four CD4+ subsets.

What was sequenced were expressed TCRB transcripts, since all of the isolated RNA had been reverse transcribed. Sequenced by immunoSEQ multiplex PCR; TCRdb stores in-frame clones only, minus some. Of under 200,000 clones in the sample, under 13% were seen once. No antigen has been identified for these receptors. The sample was central memory CD4+ T cells from blood. Every receptor here comes from a man aged 25-40 years with type 1 diabetes.

V is TRBV5-1 and J is TRBJ1-5, with a weak D call TRBD1 (5 bases). V was clipped by 0 bases and J by 7 bases, with 14 bases between them. Germline lookup yields CDR1 SGHRS and CDR2 YFSETQ. This CDR3 comprises 15 residues. The CDR3 region is CASSLAPGSVQPQHF. Written as DNA, the CDR3 is TGCGCCAGCAGCTTGGCCCCAGGGTCAGTACAGCCCCAGCATTTT.

This clone was picked up a small number of times. This chain uses TRBV2 with TRBJ2-3; unclear D gene. V was clipped by 1 base and J by 1 base, with 6 bases between them. CDR1 and CDR2 (germline): SNHLY, FYNNEI. The CDR3 has 14 residues. The CDR3 DNA sequence: TGTGCCAGCAGTGAAGGACTGCGCACAGATACGCAGTATTTT. This sequence encodes CASSEGLRTDTQYF.

This clone was counted between two and nine times. V usage is TRBV5-4 and J usage is TRBJ1-2, with a possible D match to TRBD1 (6 bases). Germline-derived CDR1 and CDR2 are SGHNT and YYREEE (reference sequence). The V end was cut by 3 bases, the J end by 2 bases, with 8 bases between. The CDR3 consists of 13 residues. CDR3 protein: CASSSDSNYGYTF. The DNA for the CDR3 is TGTGCCAGCAGCTCGGACAGCAACTATGGCTACACCTTC.

The rearrangement joins TRBV5-1 to TRBJ2-5, with a weak D call TRBD2 (6 bases). Germline V CDR1 and CDR2: SGHRS, YFSETQ. Trimming took off 0 bases at V and 4 bases at J, with 7 bases between the two ends. CDR3 size: 13 residues. The CDR3 loop is CASSLEAGETQYF. CDR3 DNA sequence: TGCGCCAGCAGCTTGGAAGCGGGAGAGACCCAGTACTTC.

The V gene is TRBV19, the J gene TRBJ2-7; D is uncertain. In germline, CDR1 is LNHDA, CDR2 SQIVND (reference sequence). Trimming removed 5 bases at V and 2 bases at J, with 16 bases between. This CDR3 has 15 residues. For the CDR3, the DNA is TGTGCCAGTAGTCCTCAACCCGCAGTCCCCTACGAGCAGTACTTC. Protein sequence: CASSPQPAVPYEQYF.

This chain joins TRBV18 and TRBJ1-1; 7 nucleotides agree with TRBD1. The CDR3 contains 17 residues. Germline CDR1 is KGHSH and CDR2 is LQKENI. V dropped 2 bases and J dropped 0; count of bases not matched to a gene: 9. CDR3 sequence reads: CASSPSRKGAVNTEAFF. The CDR3 coding sequence is TGTGCCAGCTCACCATCGAGGAAGGGGGCCGTGAACACTGAAGCTTTCTTT.

The chain recombines TRBV10-3 with TRBJ1-2; perhaps TRBD1 as D (6 bases). The CDR3 extends over 15 amino acids. V was trimmed by 0 bases and J by 4 bases, leaving 12 bases between them. Germline loops: CDR1 ENHRY, CDR2 SYGVKD. The CDR3 nucleotides are TGTGCCATCAGTGAGTCGATACAGGGCGGCTATGGCTACACCTTC. As protein: CAISESIQGGYGYTF.

This clone was seen a handful of times. The V call is TRBV18, the J call TRBJ2-5; 7 bases align to TRBD1. CDR3 length equals 16 residues. V lost 1 base and J lost 3; bases outside the gene matches: 8. The germline gives CDR1 KGHSH, CDR2 LQKENI. The DNA for the CDR3 is TGTGCCAGCTCACCACGACAGGGCGGTGGAGAAGAGACCCAGTACTTC. This translates into CASSPRQGGGEETQYF.

The V gene is TRBV28, the J gene TRBJ2-1; TRBD2 agrees at 8 bases. The CDR3 runs to 13 residues. The trim removed 7 bases at V and 15 bases at J, leaving 14 bases unmatched. Germline loops: CDR1 MDHEN, CDR2 SYDVKM. DNA for the CDR3: TGTGCCAGCACGTCGGTTGGAGCGGGAGTCGGGTTCTTC. Translation: CASTSVGAGVGFF.

The chain joins TRBV7-3 to TRBJ2-5, with TRBD2 matching 16 bases. Trimming removed 5 bases from V and 6 bases from J; junction bases left unmatched: 6. Germline loops: CDR1 SGHTA, CDR2 FQGTGA. This CDR3 has 16 residues. The CDR3 spells CASSQGTSGRGQTQYF. CDR3 sequence (DNA): TGTGCCAGCAGCCAAGGGACTAGCGGGAGGGGGCAGACCCAGTACTTC.

V gene TRBV4-1 combines with J gene TRBJ1-1; tentatively, D is TRBD1 (6 bases). The V end was cut by 4 bases, the J end by 1 base, with 7 bases between. Germline-derived CDR1 and CDR2 are MGHRA and YSYEKL. The CDR3 runs 13 residues. The CDR3 is CASSRQENTEAFF. In DNA form, the CDR3 reads TGCGCCAGCAGCCGACAGGAGAACACTGAAGCTTTCTTT.

This clone was counted a few times. The V call is TRBV29-1, the J call TRBJ2-7; 8 bases match TRBD1. CDR1 and CDR2 from the germline V gene are SQVTM and ANQGSEA. Losses at the gene ends were 5 bases for V and 5 bases for J; bases not matched to a gene: 8. The CDR3 extends over 13 amino acids. The CDR3 nucleotides are TGCAGCGTTACAGGACAGGGTCTCGACGAGCAGTACTTC. Residues: CSVTGQGLDEQYF.

This clone has only a few counts. The identical CDR3 is also encoded by other nucleotide sequences in the sample. The chain employs TRBV5-1 and TRBJ2-3; TRBD1 matches 11 bases. In germline, CDR1 is SGHRS, CDR2 YFSETQ. The V and J ends lost 3 bases and 1 base, in that order; junction bases with no gene match: 4. The CDR3 contains 16 residues. The DNA for the CDR3 is TGCGCCAGCAGCTCAGGACAGGGGGCGGGCACAGATACGCAGTATTTT. This sequence encodes CASSSGQGAGTDTQYF.

The chain is built from TRBV16 and TRBJ1-3; D ambiguous. This CDR3 has 14 amino acids. Per the germline V gene, CDR1 is KGHSY and CDR2 is FQNENV. The ends were cut back, 2 bases at V and 2 bases at J, with 7 bases in the middle. The CDR3 region is CASSQGTAGNTIYF. In DNA, the CDR3 is TGTGCCAGCAGCCAAGGTACAGCTGGAAACACCATATATTTT.

This clone was seen only a few times. The V and J genes are TRBV28 and TRBJ1-5, with 8 bases that match TRBD1. V lost 10 bases, J lost 3 bases, and 8 bases stayed unmatched. Germline V gene sequence: CDR1 MDHEN, CDR2 SYDVKM. The length of the CDR3 is 14 residues. In DNA, the CDR3 is TGTGCCACCACGAGGGGACAGGTCAATCAGCCCCAGCATTTT. Encoded protein: CATTRGQVNQPQHF.

This clone appeared a few times. The chain couples TRBV11-2 to TRBJ2-1; 8 nucleotides agree with TRBD2. Germline trimming cut 1 base from V and 7 bases from J; bases unmatched to any gene: 3. The CDR3 contains 14 residues. The germline CDR1 and CDR2 sequences are SGHAT and FQNNGV. The CDR3 DNA reads TGTGCCAGCAGCTTAGCTAGCGGGCAAAATGAGCAGTTCTTC. Protein product: CASSLASGQNEQFF. Variable domain in full (rest from reference TRBV11-2 and TRBJ2-1): EAGVAQSPRYKIIEKRQSVAFWCNPISGHATLYWYQQILGQGPKLLIQFQNNGVVDDSQLPKDRFSAERLKGVDSTLKIQPAKLEDSAVYLCASSLASGQNEQFFGPGTRLTVL.

In its sample, this clone was seen a few times. This chain uses TRBV28 with TRBJ2-4; tentative D call: TRBD2 (6 bases). Trimming pared 5 bases from V and 3 bases from J, leaving 8 bases between. There are 13 residues in the CDR3. From germline, CDR1 is MDHEN and CDR2 SYDVKM. CDR3 bases: TGTGCCAGCAGTCTGGAGGGCAAAAACATTCAGTACTTC. This codes for CASSLEGKNIQYF.